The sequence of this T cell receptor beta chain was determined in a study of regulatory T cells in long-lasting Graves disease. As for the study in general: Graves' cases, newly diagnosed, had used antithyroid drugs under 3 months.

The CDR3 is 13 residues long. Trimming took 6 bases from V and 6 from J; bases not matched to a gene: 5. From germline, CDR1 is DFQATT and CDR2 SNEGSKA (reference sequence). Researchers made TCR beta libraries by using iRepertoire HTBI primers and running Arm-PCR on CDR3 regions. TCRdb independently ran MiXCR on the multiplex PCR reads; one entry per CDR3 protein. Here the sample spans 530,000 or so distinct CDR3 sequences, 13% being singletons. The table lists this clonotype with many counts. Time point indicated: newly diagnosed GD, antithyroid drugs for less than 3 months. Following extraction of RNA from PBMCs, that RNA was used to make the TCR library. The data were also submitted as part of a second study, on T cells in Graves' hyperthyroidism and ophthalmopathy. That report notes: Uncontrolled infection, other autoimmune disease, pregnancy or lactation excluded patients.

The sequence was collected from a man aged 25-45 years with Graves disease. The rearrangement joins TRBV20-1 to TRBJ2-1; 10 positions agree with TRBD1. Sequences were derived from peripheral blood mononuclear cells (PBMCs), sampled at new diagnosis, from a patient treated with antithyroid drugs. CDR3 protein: CSAPDRGGNEQFF. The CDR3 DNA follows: TGCAGTGCACCGGACAGGGGGGGCAATGAGCAGTTCTTC.